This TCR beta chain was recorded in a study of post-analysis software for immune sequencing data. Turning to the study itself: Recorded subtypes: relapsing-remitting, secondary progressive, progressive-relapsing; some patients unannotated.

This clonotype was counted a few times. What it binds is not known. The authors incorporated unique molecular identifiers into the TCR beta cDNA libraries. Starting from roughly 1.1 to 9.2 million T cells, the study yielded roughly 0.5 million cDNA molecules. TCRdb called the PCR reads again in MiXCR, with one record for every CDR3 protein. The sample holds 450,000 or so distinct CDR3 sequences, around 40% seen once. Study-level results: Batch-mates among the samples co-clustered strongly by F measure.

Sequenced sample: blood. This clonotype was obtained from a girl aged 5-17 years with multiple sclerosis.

In DNA, the CDR3 is TGTGCCACCAGCACGGAACCTGGACTAGCGGAAAACAATGAGCAGTTCTTC. This gives the protein CATSTEPGLAENNEQFF. The chain joins TRBV15 to TRBJ2-1; TRBD2 matches 10 bases. After removal of 4 bases from V and 5 bases from J, the junction contained 11 bases not matched to a gene. CDR3 length equals 17 residues. Germline CDR1 and CDR2: LNHNV and YYDKDF (reference sequence).